These T cell receptor beta chains were read from a single sample in a study of PD-1 blockade in classical Hodgkin lymphoma. TCRdb's table, derived via immunoSEQ multiplex PCR, lists solely in-frame clones and lacks some. The sample holds around 66,000 clones, 65% to 75% seen once. The sequenced sample was peripheral blood mononuclear cells (PBMCs), obtained before the second cycle of nivolumab. These receptors were taken from a human donor with classical Hodgkin lymphoma. CDR3s leave out the opening cysteine and the closing phenylalanine or tryptophan.

v_gene	CDR3aa
TRBV5-1	ASSLEDGYEQY
TRBV28	ASSFTGGGNQPQH
TRBV5-8	ASTSRINYEQY
TRBV18	ASSGTEGPLH
TRBV10-3	AISDNNKNFNTEAF
TRBV28	ASSLGLNQY
TRBV30	AWSDPGRAVTDTQY
TRBV11-2	ASSSQGGNTEAF
TRBV19	ASSIVPGQGRETQY
TRBV28	ASIASGPYNSPLH
TRBV11-1	ASSPRTQRMYNEQF
TRBV5-6	ASSPTSGAYNEQF
TRBV6-1	ASSAEGVGGYT
TRBV20-1	SVDQPQH
TRBV14	ASSQGPGQGTGNTIY
TRBV5-6	ASSDGTVNYGYT
TRBV5-1	ASSLQGGGYGYT
TRBV28	ASSFLLGGPGNQPQH
TRBV19	ASSIRGTNQPQH
TRBV30	ASRFMNTEAF
TRBV5-1	ASSRGQASYEQY
TRBV20-1	SAPGDNGYT
TRBV18	ASSPPTLTNTQY
TRBV6-5	ASQTGTGMEAF
TRBV6-6	ASRGQGFRTEAF
TRBV19	ASSTTGLLAKNIQY
TRBV2	ASSEDSPAGGAF
TRBV2	ASRKAGANQPQH
TRBV7-9	ASSPKDRLNTEAF
TRBV7-9	ASSSLAGGPGDEQY
TRBV19	ASSIDHQADNYGYT
TRBV6-5	ASSYLDGYEQY
TRBV4-1	ASSQGPGGGEAF
TRBV11-3	ASSFALTGPGELF
TRBV5-1	ASRDSQYEKLF
TRBV29-1	SAERQGNNYGYT
TRBV6-4	ASSAMEGGQPQH
TRBV10-2	ASIRQGNTEAF
TRBV5-1	ASSLVGQGGSYGYT
TRBV5-4	ASSLGVGQGYEQY